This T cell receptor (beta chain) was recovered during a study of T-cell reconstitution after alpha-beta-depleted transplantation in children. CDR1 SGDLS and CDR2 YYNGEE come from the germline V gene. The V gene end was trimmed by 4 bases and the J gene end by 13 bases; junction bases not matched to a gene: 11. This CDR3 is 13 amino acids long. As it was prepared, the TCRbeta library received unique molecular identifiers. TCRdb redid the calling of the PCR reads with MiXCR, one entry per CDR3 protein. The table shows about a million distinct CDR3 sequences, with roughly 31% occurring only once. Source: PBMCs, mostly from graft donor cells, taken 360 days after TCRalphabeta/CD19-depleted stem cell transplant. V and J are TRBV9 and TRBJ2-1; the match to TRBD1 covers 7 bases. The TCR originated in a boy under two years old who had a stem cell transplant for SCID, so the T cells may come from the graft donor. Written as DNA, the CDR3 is TGTGCCAGCAGCCCCCGAAGAGGGGGCCTCCAGTTCTTC. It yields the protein CASSPRRGGLQFF. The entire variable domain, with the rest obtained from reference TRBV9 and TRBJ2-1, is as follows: DSGVTQTPKHLITATGQRVTLRCSPRSGDLSVYWYQQSLDQGLQFLIQYYNGEERAKGNILERFSAQQFPDLHSELNLSSLELGDSALYFCASSPRRGGLQFFGPGTRLTVL.